Listed below are T cell receptor beta chains from one sample, sequenced in a study of STAT3 mutations in large granular lymphocyte leukemia. Profiling relied on immunoSEQ multiplex PCR, and the TCRdb table lists in-frame clones only, not all of them. The data contain about 8,600 clones, 85% to 90% of them singletons. The sequenced sample consisted of peripheral blood mononuclear cells. The receptors derive from a man older than 75 with T-cell large granular lymphocyte leukemia. Some clones in this sample may be carry-over from other donors' samples. Each CDR3 is given with its conserved first and last residue.

j_call v_call cdr3_aa
TRBJ2-7 TRBV6-6 CASSLTRDGAYEQYF
TRBJ2-2 TRBV5-4 CASSLLTGNTGELFF
TRBJ2-3 TRBV11-2 CASTKGQYSDTQYF
TRBJ2-7 TRBV25-1 CASSVMGVNEQYF
TRBJ1-4 TRBV30 CAWKREEKLFF
TRBJ1-2 TRBV6-1 CASIKGQGIGYTF
TRBJ2-7 TRBV30 CAWSVGPLLPEQYF
TRBJ1-2 TRBV5-4 CASSYSYYGYTF
TRBJ2-5 TRBV10-3 CAARGGGQLQETQYF
TRBJ1-1 TRBV7-9 CASSKTGRNTEAFF
TRBJ1-2 TRBV19 CASSMWTDYTF
TRBJ2-7 TRBV7-2 CASSLGGGLYEQYF
TRBJ1-5 TRBV14 CASSGGTNQPQHF
TRBJ2-2 TRBV7-3 CASSLRQDRQELFF
TRBJ2-5 TRBV10-2 CASSRELREETQYF
TRBJ2-2 TRBV10-3 CAIRGGQAVNTGELFF
TRBJ1-2 TRBV4-1 CASSQRTRTRNGYTF
TRBJ2-5 TRBV19 CASSLQTQETQYF
TRBJ2-7 TRBV5-6 CASSPTGTSTIEEQYF
TRBJ1-4 TRBV28 CATKQGNEKLFF
TRBJ1-2 TRBV5-1 CASRGQGASGYTF
TRBJ1-2 TRBV5-8 CASSYGQGFNYGYTF
TRBJ1-4 TRBV6-6 CASNKNRGRYEKLFF
TRBJ2-7 TRBV18 CASSPPSGLGASYEQYF
TRBJ2-7 TRBV19 CASSMGTFGEQYF
TRBJ2-7 TRBV18 CASSPGRLYEQYF
TRBJ2-3 TRBV9 CASSKQAGGLTDTQYF
TRBJ1-1 TRBV5-1 CASSLQTGEWTEAFF
TRBJ2-7 TRBV7-2 CASSLSPRGDEQYF
TRBJ2-7 TRBV5-4 CASSLNRGAYEQYF
TRBJ1-6 TRBV6-5 CASSRSGQLNSPLHF
TRBJ2-7 TRBV18 CASSPLVTSEQYF
TRBJ2-4 TRBV20-1 CSVAGGNIQYF
TRBJ2-7 TRBV7-9 CASSSGGPISSYEQYF
TRBJ2-3 TRBV5-1 CASSLPQGGDTQYF
TRBJ1-1 TRBV30 CAWSRPTRGTEAFF
TRBJ2-3 TRBV7-3 CASSLMPGRSTDTQYF
TRBJ1-5 TRBV7-9 CASSLGDGAPYQPQHF
TRBJ2-1 TRBV7-9 CASSRGGSISYNEQFF
TRBJ1-5 TRBV28 CASRVGPNQPQHF
TRBJ2-5 TRBV5-1 CASSTGGVSGETQYF